Listed here are 20 T cell receptor beta chains from one sample, sequenced in a study of cytomegalovirus exposure and HLA in healthy donors. Researchers ran the PCR with 60 Vbeta and 13 Jbeta primers. TCRdb's table, derived via immunoSEQ multiplex PCR, lists solely in-frame clones and lacks some. This sample has tens of thousands of clones, with around 70% found just once. The sequenced material came from PBMCs. The receptors come from a woman aged 30 to 39 in good health and CMV-seronegative.

The gene calls are TRBV7-9 and TRBJ2-3, with 14 positions matching TRBD2. V was pared by 5 bases and J by 2 bases, with 3 bases of the junction left unmatched. The CDR3 spans 16 residues. Germline CDR1 SEHNR, CDR2 FQNEAQ (reference sequence). The CDR3 DNA reads as TGTGCCAGCAGCCGGACTAGCGGGAGGCCCACAGATACGCAGTATTTT. Translating it yields CASSRTSGRPTDTQYF. Full variable domain (missing parts from reference TRBV7-9 and TRBJ2-3): DTGVSQNPRHKITKRGQNVTFRCDPISEHNRLYWYRQTLGQGPEFLTYFQNEAQLEKSRLLSDRFSAERPKGSFSTLEIQRTEQGDSAMYLCASSRTSGRPTDTQYFGPGTRLTVL.

The chain has TRBV5-1 and TRBJ1-1, with D possibly being TRBD1 (6 bases). CDR1 is SGHRS and CDR2 is YFSETQ in the germline V gene. The CDR3 spans 13 residues. V lost 2 bases to trimming and J lost 5 bases, with 10 bases between them. For the CDR3, the DNA is TGCGCCAGCAGCTTAGGGGGAGAGACTGAAGCTTTCTTT. Its translation is CASSLGGETEAFF.

This clone was detected only a few times. The J gene is TRBJ1-1, the V gene TRBV2, with D maybe TRBD1 (5 bases). CDR1 and CDR2 (germline): SNHLY, FYNNEI. V was trimmed by 3 bases and J by 0 bases, leaving 8 bases between them. The CDR3 sequence is 14 residues long. The CDR3 region is CASSEETVNTEAFF. CDR3 in DNA: TGTGCCAGCAGTGAGGAGACAGTGAACACTGAAGCTTTCTTT. Full variable domain (outside the CDR3, taken from reference TRBV2 and TRBJ1-1): EPEVTQTPSHQVTQMGQEVILRCVPISNHLYFYWYRQILGQKVEFLVSFYNNEISEKSEIFDDQFSVERPDGSNFTLKIRSTKLEDSAMYFCASSEETVNTEAFFGQGTRLTVV.

The chain couples TRBV5-1 to TRBJ2-5; 8 nucleotides agree with TRBD2. This CDR3 comprises 15 residues. In germline, CDR1 is SGHRS, CDR2 YFSETQ. V trimming: 3 bases; J trimming: 5 bases; junction bases outside the gene matches: 9. As DNA, the CDR3 is TGCGCCAGCAGCTCCTATAGCGGGGCCTCGGAGACCCAGTACTTC. Protein sequence: CASSSYSGASETQYF.

A few counts support this clone. The CDR3 protein is CASSLVAGSSYEQYF. CDR3 bases: TGTGCCAGCAGCTTAGTCGCGGGGAGCTCCTACGAGCAGTACTTC. The rearrangement joins TRBV11-2 to TRBJ2-7; D is perhaps TRBD2 (6 bases). V was cut by 1 base and J by 0 bases, with 10 bases left in between. CDR3 length: 15 residues. The V gene's germline CDR1 is SGHAT and CDR2 FQNNGV.

J is TRBJ2-7 and V is TRBV5-1, with 14 bases matching TRBD2. V lost 3 bases and J lost 3; bases outside the gene matches: 2. The CDR3 contains 15 residues. The germline CDR1 and CDR2 sequences are SGHRS and YFSETQ. The CDR3 DNA sequence: TGCGCCAGCAGCTCCGGGACTAGCGGGAGCTACGAGCAGTACTTC. Translated: CASSSGTSGSYEQYF.

About this clone itself: At one boundary the junction diverges from the germline segment, which might be a read error. The chain uses TRBV5-1 and TRBJ1-5; possibly TRBD1 for D (6 bases). The CDR3 totals 14 residues. CDR1 SGHRS and CDR2 YFSETQ come from the germline V gene. This chain's CDR3 is CASSLGGRGSPQHF. In DNA, the CDR3 is TGCGCCAGCAGTTTGGGAGGCAGGGGTTCACCCCAGCATTTT.

The chain is built from TRBV7-3 and TRBJ1-1; TRBD1 matches at 7 bases. CDR1 is SGHTA and CDR2 is FQGTGA in the germline V gene. The CDR3 consists of 13 residues. The V gene end was trimmed by 5 bases and the J gene end by 5 bases; junction bases not matched to a gene: 5. The CDR3 DNA is TGTGCCAGCAGCCGCGACAGGGAGACTGAAGCTTTCTTT. It translates to CASSRDRETEAFF.

V and J are TRBV30 and TRBJ1-5; tentatively, D is TRBD1 (6 bases). The CDR3 spans 18 residues. V was trimmed by 0 bases and J by 0 bases, leaving 18 bases between them. The germline V gene has CDR1 GTSNPN and CDR2 SVGIG (reference sequence). The CDR3 sequence: CAWSVLGRGRYSNQPQHF. CDR3 nucleotides: TGTGCCTGGAGTGTACTAGGCAGGGGTCGGTATAGCAATCAGCCCCAGCATTTT. The whole variable domain, remainder taken from reference TRBV30 and TRBJ1-5, is SQTIHQWPATLVQPVGSPLSLECTVEGTSNPNLYWYRQAAGRGLQLLFYSVGIGQISSEVPQNLSASRPQDRQFILSSKKLLLSDSGFYLCAWSVLGRGRYSNQPQHFGDGTRLSIL.

This chain uses TRBV7-2 with TRBJ2-5, with TRBD2 matching over 13 bases. CDR1 and CDR2 from the germline V gene are SGHTA and FQGNSA. J gave up 5 bases and V 5 bases, and 8 bases lay outside the gene matches. The CDR3 contains 16 residues. CDR3 DNA: TGTGCCAGCAGCGCTCGGACTAGCGGGGGCTGGGAGACCCAGTACTTC. Translated: CASSARTSGGWETQYF.

This clone was picked up a small number of times. The chain couples TRBV29-1 to TRBJ1-3; no definite D call. V lost 0 bases and J 2 bases, leaving 8 bases between the germline ends. Germline V gene lookup returns CDR1 SQVTM and CDR2 ANQGSEA. This CDR3 is 14 amino acids long. The CDR3 sequence: CSVEDERTGNTIYF. DNA for the CDR3: TGCAGCGTTGAAGATGAGAGGACTGGAAACACCATATATTTT.

This chain joins TRBV6-4 and TRBJ2-3; 7 nucleotides line up with TRBD2. V trimming: 2 bases; J trimming: 2 bases; junction bases outside the gene matches: 4. The CDR3 has 15 residues. CDR1 and CDR2 from the germline V gene are MRHNA and SNTAGT. For the CDR3, the DNA is TGTGCCAGCAGTGACGCTAGCGGCTCCACAGATACGCAGTATTTT. As protein: CASSDASGSTDTQYF.

This chain connects TRBV13 to TRBJ2-7, with unresolved D. The CDR3 runs to 13 residues. Germline loops: CDR1 PRHDT, CDR2 FYEKMQ (reference sequence). V shed 5 bases and J shed 3 bases, with 11 bases lying between them. The CDR3 sequence: CASSHVAGYEQYF. The CDR3 nucleotides read TGTGCCAGCAGCCACGTGGCTGGCTACGAGCAGTACTTC.

V and J are TRBV6-1 and TRBJ1-6; D possibly corresponds to TRBD1 (6 bases). CDR1 and CDR2 (germline): MNHNS, SASEGT. This CDR3 region has 14 residues. Trimming pared 6 bases from V and 4 bases from J, leaving 10 bases between. The CDR3 loop reads CASRTGVYNSPLHF. As DNA, the CDR3 is TGTGCCAGCAGGACAGGCGTTTATAATTCACCCCTCCACTTT.

This clone has more than one count but fewer than ten. The rearrangement uses TRBV5-1 and TRBJ1-3, with 8 bases lining up with TRBD1. Germline V CDR1 and CDR2: SGHRS, YFSETQ. The CDR3 loop spans 17 amino acids. With V trimmed by 4 bases and J by 0 bases, 9 bases remained unmatched. DNA of the CDR3: TGCGCCAGCAGCCCCGGACAGGGCCGCTACTCTGGAAACACCATATATTTT. Amino acids: CASSPGQGRYSGNTIYF. Using reference TRBV5-1 and TRBJ1-3 for the parts outside the CDR3, the full variable domain is KAGVTQTPRYLIKTRGQQVTLSCSPISGHRSVSWYQQTPGQGLQFLFEYFSETQRNKGNFPGRFSGRQFSNSRSEMNVSTLELGDSALYLCASSPGQGRYSGNTIYFGEGSWLTVV.

V usage is TRBV6-1 and J usage is TRBJ2-3; maybe TRBD2 (6 bases). Germline V gene lookup returns CDR1 MNHNS and CDR2 SASEGT. Trimming cost V 4 bases and J 0 bases, with 14 bases left between them. The CDR3 length is 16 residues. CDR3 protein: CASSAYSSVSTDTQYF. CDR3 bases: TGTGCCAGCAGTGCCTATTCTAGCGTGAGCACAGATACGCAGTATTTT.

The chain carries TRBV7-9 and TRBJ2-5; 7 bases match TRBD2. The germline V gene encodes CDR1 SEHNR and CDR2 FQNEAQ (reference sequence). V lost 9 bases and J lost 1; bases outside the gene matches: 11. There are 15 residues in the CDR3. The CDR3 DNA is TGTGCCAGTAATCCAAGGGGCGGGGGCCAAGAGACCCAGTACTTC. Its protein is CASNPRGGGQETQYF. Filled out from reference TRBV7-9 and TRBJ2-5, the complete variable domain reads DTGVSQNPRHKITKRGQNVTFRCDPISEHNRLYWYRQTLGQGPEFLTYFQNEAQLEKSRLLSDRFSAERPKGSFSTLEIQRTEQGDSAMYLCASNPRGGGQETQYFGPGTRLLVL.

The rearrangement joins TRBV6-1 to TRBJ1-4, with D uncertain. Per the germline V gene, CDR1 is MNHNS and CDR2 is SASEGT. The ends were cut back, 7 bases at V and 5 bases at J, with 11 bases in the middle. The CDR3 contains 13 residues. In DNA form, the CDR3 reads TGTGCCAGCAACCCGTACCGGAATGAAAAACTGTTTTTT. It codes for CASNPYRNEKLFF.

The rearrangement uses TRBV7-9 and TRBJ1-1; no clear D. V lost 6 bases and J 4 bases, leaving 18 bases between the germline ends. CDR1 is SEHNR, CDR2 FQNEAQ, per germline (reference sequence). The length of the CDR3 is 15 residues. The DNA for the CDR3 is TGTGCCAGCAGATCCTCCGGGGTCGAAGGCACTGAAGCTTTCTTT. Protein: CASRSSGVEGTEAFF. Based on the CDR3 plus reference TRBV7-9 and TRBJ1-1, the full variable domain is DTGVSQNPRHKITKRGQNVTFRCDPISEHNRLYWYRQTLGQGPEFLTYFQNEAQLEKSRLLSDRFSAERPKGSFSTLEIQRTEQGDSAMYLCASRSSGVEGTEAFFGQGTRLTVV.

This chain links TRBV7-9 with TRBJ2-1; 12 bases line up with TRBD1. CDR3 size: 19 residues. Germline lookup yields CDR1 SEHNR and CDR2 FQNEAQ (reference sequence). J lost 9 bases, V lost 4 bases, and 19 bases had no gene match. CDR3 region: CASSYSSHHRDRGPIEQFF. CDR3 nucleotides: TGTGCCAGCAGCTACTCCAGCCACCATCGGGACAGGGGGCCAATTGAGCAGTTCTTC.